The rows below give T cell receptor beta chains drawn from one sample of a study of blood T cell repertoires in COVID-19. The data were produced by immunoSEQ multiplex PCR, yet TCRdb's version contains in-frame clones alone and is incomplete. The sample holds about 180,000 clones, approximately 81% seen once. Sequences were obtained from peripheral blood. These receptors were collected from a woman older than 75 with active or convalescent COVID-19. Each CDR3 is given with its conserved first and last residue. The D gene is left open where the match is weak. Expanded clones get a size class; other rows say once, few or many, or leave the size out.

J gene | D gene | V gene | clone size | CDR3 DNA | CDR3 protein
TRBJ1-1 | - | TRBV19 | - | TGTGCCAGTAGTGAACAGTTTTCGGCGGCTTTCTTT | CASSEQFSAAFF
TRBJ1-1 | - | TRBV2 | - | TGTGCCAGCAGTGAATTTGACACCAAGAACACTGAAGCTTTCTTT | CASSEFDTKNTEAFF
TRBJ1-2 | - | TRBV24-1 | - | TGTGCCACCAGTGAGAGGCGGGCTAACTATGGCTACACCTTC | CATSERRANYGYTF
TRBJ2-7 | - | TRBV30 | - | TGTGCCTGGAGTGTAATGGGTCAGGGATTTGGGGAGCAGTACTTC | CAWSVMGQGFGEQYF
TRBJ2-3 | - | TRBV28 | - | TGTGCCAGCAGCCCTTGGACTAGCACAGATACGCAGTATTTT | CASSPWTSTDTQYF
TRBJ2-5 | - | TRBV14 | - | TGTGCCAGCAGCAAAAGCCAGGGCCGAATAGAGACCCAGTACTTC | CASSKSQGRIETQYF
TRBJ1-3 | - | TRBV4-1 | - | TGCGCCAGCAGCCAAGATACGGGGGGTACGGGAAACACCATATATTTT | CASSQDTGGTGNTIYF
TRBJ1-3 | - | TRBV30 | - | TGTGCCTGGAGGTGGCGGGGGGTCTCTGGAAACACCATATATTTT | CAWRWRGVSGNTIYF
TRBJ2-7 | - | TRBV27 | - | TGTGCCAGCACCTGGGCAGCAGGGGGGTCCTACGAGCAGTACTTC | CASTWAAGGSYEQYF
TRBJ2-1 | - | TRBV5-4 | - | TGTGCCAGCAGCTTGGGTGGGGCGAGCTCCTACAATGAGCAGTTCTTC | CASSLGGASSYNEQFF
TRBJ2-1 | TRBD1 | TRBV10-3 | - | TGTGCCATTCGATATACGGGACAGGGGAACGATGAGCAGTTCTTC | CAIRYTGQGNDEQFF
TRBJ1-6 | - | TRBV28 | - | TGTGCCAGCAGCCGTGGTGGGGAGGGTTCACCCCTCCACTTT | CASSRGGEGSPLHF
TRBJ2-7 | TRBD2 | TRBV4-1 | - | TGCGCCAGCAGTCTAGCGGGAGGGAAACAGGGCGAGCAGTACTTC | CASSLAGGKQGEQYF
TRBJ1-1 | TRBD1 | TRBV18 | - | TGTGCCAGCTCGCGACAGGGTTCGAACACTGAAGCTTTCTTT | CASSRQGSNTEAFF
TRBJ2-3 | - | TRBV21-1 | - | TGTGCCAGCAGCAACCTCTCCGGCAGACACACAGATACGCAGTATTTT | CASSNLSGRHTDTQYF
TRBJ2-1 | - | TRBV3-1/TRBV3-2 | once | TGTGCCAGCAGCTCATCGACTAGCAATGAGCAGTTCTTC | CASSSSTSNEQFF
TRBJ1-1 | - | TRBV19 | - | TGTGCCAGTAGTATAGTGGCGGGGAACACTGAAGCTTTCTTT | CASSIVAGNTEAFF
TRBJ2-7 | TRBD2 | TRBV7-9 | once | TGTGCCAGCAGCTTAAGTCTTGGGACTAGATCCTACGAGCAGTACTTC | CASSLSLGTRSYEQYF
TRBJ1-4 | - | TRBV18 | - | TGTGCCAGCTCACAGCGCGGGGGCCCTAATGAAAAACTGTTTTTT | CASSQRGGPNEKLFF
TRBJ2-1 | - | TRBV18 | - | TGTGCCAGCTCACCCCCCCGAGGCGGTTTCTACAATGAGCAGTTCTTC | CASSPPRGGFYNEQFF
TRBJ1-1 | - | TRBV27 | - | TGTGCCAGCAGTCGCCCTGGAGGGGTGAACACTGAAGCTTTCTTT | CASSRPGGVNTEAFF
TRBJ2-2 | - | TRBV19 | few | TGTGCCAGTAGTATAGTTGGCCTTTCGAACACCGGGGAGCTGTTTTTT | CASSIVGLSNTGELFF
TRBJ1-1 | - | TRBV7-9 | - | TGTGCCAGCAGCTTAGTGGACTTGAACACTGAAGCTTTCTTT | CASSLVDLNTEAFF
TRBJ2-3 | TRBD1 | TRBV6-2/TRBV6-3 | - | TGTGCCAGCAGTTACGTTCATCCGGGACAGGGGGCTGTCACAGATACGCAGTATTTT | CASSYVHPGQGAVTDTQYF
TRBJ1-5 | - | TRBV27 | once | TGTGCCAGCAGTTCGCGTGGACACCCCGAAGTGGATAGCAATCAGCCCCAGCATTTT | CASSSRGHPEVDSNQPQHF
TRBJ2-1 | TRBD2 | TRBV7-9 | - | TGTGCCAGCAGCCCTACTAGCGGAATCAACAATGAGCAGTTCTTC | CASSPTSGINNEQFF
TRBJ2-5 | - | TRBV10-3 | - | TGTGCCATCAGTGAGTCAGGGGCCCAAGAGACCCAGTACTTC | CAISESGAQETQYF
TRBJ2-7 | - | TRBV15 | - | TGTGCCACCAGCAGGGAACCCGGGAGAGCGGGTTACGAGCAGTACTTC | CATSREPGRAGYEQYF
TRBJ2-2 | TRBD1 | TRBV19 | - | TGTGCCAGTAGGACAGGGCAAACGTGGACCGGGGAGCTGTTTTTT | CASRTGQTWTGELFF
TRBJ2-7 | - | TRBV5-1 | - | TGCGCCAGCAGCTTGGGCACTACAATCTACGAGCAGTACTTC | CASSLGTTIYEQYF
TRBJ2-7 | - | TRBV6-1 | - | TGTGCCAGCAGTGAAGTCTCTAGCTCCTACGAGCAGTACTTC | CASSEVSSSYEQYF
TRBJ1-3 | TRBD1 | TRBV5-5 | - | TGTGCCAGCAGCTTACCTCAGGGGGGAGCTGGAAACACCATATATTTT | CASSLPQGGAGNTIYF
TRBJ2-2 | TRBD1 | TRBV7-2 | - | TGTGCCAGCAGCTCCCTCCGGGACAGGGTCTCCACCGGGGAGCTGTTTTTT | CASSSLRDRVSTGELFF